The 4 T cell receptor beta chains below were found in one sample sequenced in a study of shared clonotypes between healthy human individuals. Sequencing used immunoSEQ multiplex PCR; TCRdb keeps in-frame clones, though not all of them. The sample shows about 2 million clones, roughly 94% of them seen only once. Sequencing used naive CD4+ T cells sorted from blood. The subset: CD45RA+ positively selected. All receptors derive from a man aged 18 to 29 in good health.

The chain joins TRBV6-6 to TRBJ1-6; D might be TRBD1 (6 bases). CDR3 size: 15 residues. The V gene lost 5 bases and the J gene lost 5 bases, with 13 bases spanning the gap. Germline V CDR1 and CDR2: MNHNY, SVGAGI (reference sequence). The chain's CDR3 is CASSPAGHNNSPLHF. The CDR3 DNA reads TGTGCCAGCAGTCCCGCGGGACACAATAATTCACCCCTCCACTTT.

This clone was observed a single time. The chain joins TRBV6-1 to TRBJ2-1; D remains ambiguous. CDR1 is MNHNS and CDR2 is SASEGT in the germline V gene. The CDR3 spans 13 residues. V was clipped by 3 bases and J by 2 bases, with 5 bases between them. The CDR3 spells CASSDRTYNEQFF. The CDR3 DNA sequence: TGTGCCAGCAGTGACAGGACCTACAATGAGCAGTTCTTC.

V is TRBV7-2 and J is TRBJ1-2; D is unresolved. The CDR3 loop spans 13 amino acids. Germline CDR1 is SGHTA and CDR2 is FQGNSA. The V end was cut by 5 bases, the J end by 6 bases, with 13 bases between. The CDR3 region has the DNA TGTGCCAGCAGCCGACAATCTGGTGATGGCTACACCTTC. It is translated as CASSRQSGDGYTF.

Regarding this clone: The junction differs from germline at one of its ends, possibly a read error. The V gene is TRBV6-1, the J gene TRBJ2-5; D call uncertain. Germline CDR1 is MNHNS and CDR2 is SASEGT. This CDR3 is built from 14 residues. The DNA of the CDR3 is TGTGCCGGCAGCCCTGTGGGCGGCCAAGAGACCCAGTACTTC. This encodes CAGSPVGGQETQYF.